The present T cell receptor beta chain was sequenced within a study of blood T cell repertoires in COVID-19. Looking at the study overall: COVID-19 samples, acute and convalescent, were from the United States, Italy and Spain. Nucleic acid was either cDNA or gDNA, and it came from T cells, B-cell-depleted T cells, or PBMCs.

Per the authors' pipeline: It was from reference gene primer amplification that nucleated cell counts were estimated. The table came from immunoSEQ multiplex PCR; TCRdb's copy has only in-frame clones and leaves some out. V and J calls and clone size are given by that table; D and trimming were obtained from the DNA. Of approximately 27,000 clones in the sample, 88% were seen once. The CDR3 loop spans 15 amino acids. The germline V gene encodes CDR1 LNHDA and CDR2 SQIVND (reference sequence). J lost 6 bases, V lost 5 bases, and 9 bases had no gene match. The receptor was derived from a woman aged 45 to 65 with active COVID-19. The J gene is TRBJ2-1, the V gene TRBV19; TRBD2 matches at 8 bases. Sequenced: peripheral blood. CDR3 region: CASSLDGRAANEQFF. The DNA for the CDR3 is TGTGCCAGTAGTTTGGACGGGAGGGCCGCCAATGAGCAGTTCTTC. The whole variable domain, filled in from reference TRBV19 and TRBJ2-1, reads DGGITQSPKYLFRKEGQNVTLSCEQNLNHDAMYWYRQDPGQGLRLIYYSQIVNDFQKGDIAEGYSVSREKKESFPLTVTSAQKNPTAFYLCASSLDGRAANEQFFGPGTRLTVL.